The 7 T cell receptor beta chains listed next were all sequenced from one sample in a study of response to subunit inactivated influenza vaccine. TCRdb independently ran MiXCR on the RT-PCR reads; one entry per CDR3 protein. Among about 780,000 distinct CDR3 sequences listed, approximately 18% were seen once. The sample in question was PBMCs from blood, obtained roughly 5 days after vaccination. These receptors all stem from a man in his forties or fifties who received an inactivated influenza vaccine.

There are many counts of this clonotype. The CDR3 is CASSQEFGGGPHNEQFF. CDR3 coding DNA: TGTGCCAGCAGCCAAGAATTCGGCGGGGGCCCCCACAATGAGCAGTTCTTC. The V and J genes are TRBV4-2 and TRBJ2-1; tentatively, D is TRBD2 (7 bases). The germline CDR1 and CDR2 sequences are LGHNA and YNFKEQ. V gave up 0 bases and J gave up 5 bases, with 17 bases separating them. The CDR3 has 17 amino acids.

This clonotype was counted only a few times. The chain employs TRBV20-1 and TRBJ2-1, with D unclear. This CDR3 contains 12 residues. V was clipped by 3 bases and J by 13 bases, with 16 bases between them. Germline V gene data show CDR1 as DFQATT and CDR2 as SNEGSKA (reference sequence). In nucleotides, the CDR3 is TGCAGTGCTAGTCAGGCGGAGAACTATCAGTTCTTC. Encoded protein: CSASQAENYQFF.

This chain uses TRBV7-9 with TRBJ2-3; 8 bases match TRBD2. With 3 bases clipped from V and 1 base from J, the junction kept 9 bases outside the gene matches. This CDR3 spans 17 amino acids. Germline V lookup: CDR1 SEHNR, CDR2 FQNEAQ (reference sequence). The CDR3 loop is CASSLVTSGPGTDTQYF. CDR3 DNA: TGTGCCAGCAGCTTGGTTACTAGCGGCCCGGGCACAGATACGCAGTATTTT.

In its sample, this clonotype was seen a few times. The chain employs TRBV5-1 and TRBJ2-1, with 8 nucleotides matching TRBD2. The ends lost 4 bases at V and 0 bases at J; junction bases unmatched: 15. Germline V gene data show CDR1 as SGHRS and CDR2 as YFSETQ. This CDR3 is 19 amino acids long. CDR3 sequence: CASSPVPPRSGGSYNEQFF. CDR3 DNA sequence: TGCGCCAGCAGCCCTGTCCCACCCCGAAGCGGGGGCTCCTACAATGAGCAGTTCTTC.

This clonotype has ten or more counts. The rearrangement uses TRBV6-6 and TRBJ1-1; D may be TRBD1 (5 bases). CDR1 MNHNY and CDR2 SVGAGI come from the germline V gene (reference sequence). This CDR3 is 12 amino acids long. Trimming stripped 8 bases from V and 5 bases from J, with 12 bases between. The CDR3 protein is CASLDGGTEAFF. The CDR3 region has the DNA TGTGCCAGCCTAGACGGGGGAACTGAAGCTTTCTTT.

This clonotype has a handful of counts. The rearrangement uses TRBV6-1 and TRBJ2-2; D unclear. The germline V gene encodes CDR1 MNHNS and CDR2 SASEGT. The CDR3 covers 13 residues. V was clipped by 8 bases and J by 2 bases, with 9 bases between them. CDR3 DNA sequence: TGTGCCAGCGGAGAACACAACACCGGGGAGCTGTTTTTT. This codes for CASGEHNTGELFF.

The V call is TRBV5-1, the J call TRBJ2-7; 7 nucleotides match TRBD1. This CDR3 region has 15 residues. The J segment lost 5 bases and the V segment lost 0 bases, leaving 8 bases of the junction unmatched. The germline V gene encodes CDR1 SGHRS and CDR2 YFSETQ. The CDR3 here is CASSLVNRGSNEQYF. CDR3 in DNA: TGCGCCAGCAGCTTGGTAAACAGGGGCAGTAACGAGCAGTACTTC. Based on the CDR3 plus reference TRBV5-1 and TRBJ2-7, the full variable domain is KAGVTQTPRYLIKTRGQQVTLSCSPISGHRSVSWYQQTPGQGLQFLFEYFSETQRNKGNFPGRFSGRQFSNSRSEMNVSTLELGDSALYLCASSLVNRGSNEQYFGPGTRLTVT.